These 29 T cell receptor beta chains share one sample of origin, sequenced in a study of T cells in Graves' hyperthyroidism and ophthalmopathy. The CDR3 regions of TCR beta were amplified from RNA transcripts. The HTBI primer set drove a first-round RT-PCR of the TCR CDR3. MiXCR, applied by TCRdb to the multiplex PCR reads, yields one record per CDR3 protein. Of roughly 350,000 distinct CDR3 sequences detected, 14% appear once; the ten largest clones hold around a fifth. Sequencing used blood. The receptor set was obtained from a woman aged 25 to 39 with Graves' ophthalmopathy.

This clonotype has more than one count but fewer than ten. The chain is built from TRBV7-9 and TRBJ1-2; D is uncertain. This CDR3 region has 16 residues. From germline, CDR1 is SEHNR and CDR2 FQNEAQ (reference sequence). V dropped 5 bases and J dropped 3 bases, with 19 bases sitting between them. The CDR3: CASSPGPLGSHYGYTF. CDR3 bases: TGTGCCAGCAGCCCAGGACCCTTAGGATCCCACTATGGCTACACCTTC.

This clonotype was detected many times. The rearrangement uses TRBV12-3 or TRBV12-4 and TRBJ2-3; 10 positions agree with TRBD1. The CDR3 extends over 17 amino acids. Trimming took 5 bases from V and 6 from J; bases not matched to a gene: 14. The CDR3 sequence: CASSGGRDRGSVDTQYF. The CDR3 DNA reads as TGTGCCAGCAGTGGAGGCCGGGACAGGGGTTCGGTGGATACGCAGTATTTT.

This clonotype was detected many times. The V gene is TRBV5-1, the J gene TRBJ2-1; maybe TRBD1 (6 bases). V shed 6 bases and J shed 5 bases, with 15 bases lying between them. CDR3 length equals 14 residues. Germline V gives CDR1 SGHRS, CDR2 YFSETQ. CDR3 region: CASTPRTDNNEQFF. The CDR3 DNA reads TGCGCCAGCACCCCCCGGACAGATAACAATGAGCAGTTCTTC.

This clonotype was seen more than once but under ten times. The chain recombines TRBV6-6 with TRBJ2-1, with 7 bases matching TRBD2. The length of the CDR3 is 15 residues. CDR1 and CDR2 from the germline V gene are MNHNY and SVGAGI (reference sequence). V shed 2 bases, J shed 9 bases, and the junction held 10 bases outside the gene matches. The CDR3 DNA follows: TGTGCCAGCAGTTACCAGAAGGCGGGGGTGGGTGAGCAGTTCTTC. This gives the protein CASSYQKAGVGEQFF.

This clonotype was seen a few times. This chain joins TRBV27 and TRBJ2-5, with a tentative D call TRBD1 (5 bases). The V gene's germline CDR1 is MNHEY and CDR2 SMNVEV (reference sequence). The CDR3 is 14 residues long. Trimming removed 2 bases at V and 5 bases at J, with 12 bases between. CDR3 DNA: TGTGCCAGCAGTTTAGGGGCTGCAGGGGAGACCCAGTACTTC. Protein: CASSLGAAGETQYF.

The table lists this clonotype with many counts. The chain recombines TRBV3-1 with TRBJ1-4, with 7 bases lining up with TRBD1. The junction had 10 bases not matched to a gene; V was cut back by 1 base and J by 8 bases. Germline V gene data show CDR1 as LGHDT and CDR2 as YNNKEL (reference sequence). The CDR3 covers 16 residues. CDR3 coding DNA: TGTGCCAGCAGCCAAGGAGGGGGCCTTGGTTCAGAAAAACTGTTTTTT. Amino acid sequence: CASSQGGGLGSEKLFF.

Remarks on this clonotype: It may be a read error: a sequence one base away is much more abundant. The rearrangement links TRBV7-6 to TRBJ1-6, with 9 bases lining up with TRBD1. The CDR3 is 18 amino acids. The V segment lost 0 bases and the J segment 7 bases; nucleotides outside the gene matches: 10. Germline V CDR1 and CDR2: SGHVS, FNYEAQ. The CDR3 DNA is TGTGCCAGCAGCTTAGCGCACCGACAGGGGGGGGAAAATTCACCCCTCCACTTT. Residues: CASSLAHRQGGENSPLHF.

The table lists this clonotype with many counts. The chain links TRBV28 to TRBJ1-4; tentative D call: TRBD1 (5 bases). Germline CDR1 is MDHEN and CDR2 is SYDVKM. The CDR3 totals 14 residues. The V end was cut by 6 bases, the J end by 7 bases, with 15 bases between. CDR3: CASRWQGSGEKLFF. Written as DNA, the CDR3 is TGTGCCAGCAGGTGGCAGGGTTCGGGTGAAAAACTGTTTTTT.

This chain joins TRBV7-3 and TRBJ2-1; D tentatively reads TRBD1 or TRBD2 (5 bases each). Trimming took 0 bases from V and 0 from J, leaving 9 bases between them. Germline loops: CDR1 SGHTA, CDR2 FQGTGA. This CDR3 region has 16 residues. The chain's CDR3 is CASSLTGTSSYNEQFF. The CDR3 DNA sequence: TGTGCCAGCAGCTTAACCGGGACCAGCTCCTACAATGAGCAGTTCTTC.

This clonotype came up many times. This chain connects TRBV7-2 to TRBJ2-5; TRBD2 matches at 7 bases. The CDR3 extends over 15 amino acids. With 1 base clipped from V and 5 bases from J, the junction kept 7 bases outside the gene matches. Germline CDR1 and CDR2: SGHTA and FQGNSA. This chain's CDR3 is CASSLGGGGWETQYF. The CDR3 DNA reads as TGTGCCAGCAGCTTAGGTGGGGGAGGGTGGGAGACCCAGTACTTC.

Points on this clonotype: This may arise from a read error, as a much more abundant clone is one base away. The rearrangement uses TRBV12-3 or TRBV12-4 and TRBJ2-1; maybe TRBD2 (5 bases). With the DNA end fitting TRBJ2-7 better, the J assignment may be wrong. The CDR3 loop spans 15 amino acids. The CDR3 spells CASSEWKAGDNEQYF. The CDR3 region has the DNA TGTGCCAGCAGTGAATGGAAGGCGGGTGACAATGAGCAGTACTTC.

The table lists this clonotype with many counts. This chain connects TRBV6-1 to TRBJ2-3, with 8 positions matching TRBD1. Losses at the gene ends were 5 bases for V and 0 bases for J; bases not matched to a gene: 16. In germline, CDR1 is MNHNS, CDR2 SASEGT. The CDR3 runs to 19 residues. In DNA, the CDR3 is TGTGCCAGCAGTCCCAATCACAGCAGAAGGGACAGGAGCACAGATACGCAGTATTTT. Translating it yields CASSPNHSRRDRSTDTQYF.

This clonotype appeared a few times. The J gene is TRBJ1-3, the V gene TRBV9; D remains unclear. The germline CDR1 and CDR2 sequences are SGDLS and YYNGEE. V lost 2 bases and J 0 bases, leaving 9 bases between the germline ends. The CDR3 consists of 15 residues. The CDR3 bases are TGTGCCAGCAGCGTCTCTGAGAGCTCTGGAAACACCATATATTTT. Its translation is CASSVSESSGNTIYF.

This clonotype was recorded many times. The V and J genes are TRBV20-1 and TRBJ2-1; no firm D call. The length of the CDR3 is 11 residues. Trimming took off 3 bases at V and 9 bases at J, with 9 bases between the two ends. CDR1 is DFQATT and CDR2 is SNEGSKA in the germline V gene (reference sequence). In DNA, the CDR3 is TGCAGTGCTAGCGCATTGGTTGAGCAGTTCTTC. It translates to CSASALVEQFF.

This clonotype was recorded many times. V is TRBV20-1 and J is TRBJ1-1; no clear D gene. V lost 0 bases, J lost 4 bases, and 12 bases lay in between. CDR3 length: 14 residues. Germline lookup yields CDR1 DFQATT and CDR2 SNEGSKA (reference sequence). Here the CDR3 reads CSARDREASTEAFF. As DNA, the CDR3 is TGCAGTGCTAGAGATAGGGAAGCTAGCACTGAAGCTTTCTTT.

This clonotype has just a few counts. J is TRBJ2-1 and V is TRBV19; D is unresolved. V shed 4 bases and J shed 2 bases, with 21 bases lying between them. This CDR3 comprises 18 residues. The V gene's germline CDR1 is LNHDA and CDR2 SQIVND (reference sequence). The CDR3 protein is CASSTWGSSEYPYNEQFF. CDR3 nucleotide sequence: TGTGCCAGTAGTACTTGGGGTAGTAGTGAATACCCCTACAATGAGCAGTTCTTC.

The V and J genes are TRBV27 and TRBJ1-6; D is perhaps TRBD1 (6 bases). Germline CDR1 MNHEY, CDR2 SMNVEV (reference sequence). Between the trimmed V and J ends, which lost 1 base and 5 bases, there was a span of 6 bases. The CDR3 covers 14 residues. The CDR3 nucleotides are TGTGCCAGCAGTTTATGGGACAATAATTCACCCCTCCACTTT. Its translation is CASSLWDNNSPLHF.

This clonotype has just a few counts. The genes are TRBV27 and TRBJ1-2; 7 positions agree with TRBD1. The germline V gene encodes CDR1 MNHEY and CDR2 SMNVEV (reference sequence). The CDR3 consists of 14 residues. The junction had 8 bases not matched to a gene; V was cut back by 4 bases and J by 6 bases. The CDR3 DNA follows: TGTGCCAGCAGTTCGACAGGGAGGGGCGATGGCTACACCTTC. Translation gives CASSSTGRGDGYTF.

This clonotype was recorded many times. V is TRBV7-2 and J is TRBJ1-1; a weak D match, TRBD1 (5 bases). Germline V gene lookup returns CDR1 SGHTA and CDR2 FQGNSA. Trimming removed 0 bases from V and 1 base from J, with 15 bases in between. The CDR3 length is 17 residues. DNA of the CDR3: TGTGCCAGCAGCTTAGCGGGGCCCTCCCTTAGGAACACTGAAGCTTTCTTT. It encodes CASSLAGPSLRNTEAFF.

This chain links TRBV7-9 with TRBJ2-2, with a tentative D call TRBD1 (5 bases). Germline loops: CDR1 SEHNR, CDR2 FQNEAQ (reference sequence). This CDR3 has 19 amino acids. Between the trimmed V and J ends, which lost 5 bases and 5 bases, there was a span of 27 bases. The DNA for the CDR3 is TGTGCCAGCAGCCCCAAATGGGGCAGGCCAAGTGGTAGGACCGGGGAGCTGTTTTTT. Translated: CASSPKWGRPSGRTGELFF. The full variable domain, completed using reference TRBV7-9 and TRBJ2-2, is DTGVSQNPRHKITKRGQNVTFRCDPISEHNRLYWYRQTLGQGPEFLTYFQNEAQLEKSRLLSDRFSAERPKGSFSTLEIQRTEQGDSAMYLCASSPKWGRPSGRTGELFFGEGSRLTVL.

At least ten counts were recorded for this clonotype. The genes are TRBV2 and TRBJ1-1, with D perhaps TRBD1 (6 bases). The V end was cut by 6 bases, the J end by 5 bases, with 19 bases between. The CDR3 spans 15 residues. Germline CDR1 is SNHLY and CDR2 is FYNNEI. CDR3 in DNA: TGTGCCAGCAGCGGACAGAGGTTATCGAGGACTGAAGCTTTCTTT. Its protein product is CASSGQRLSRTEAFF.

This clonotype was seen only a few times. A read error may produce the germline difference seen at one junction end. This chain links TRBV27 with TRBJ1-2, with 9 bases aligning to TRBD1. There are 15 residues in the CDR3. CDR1 MNHEY and CDR2 SMNVEV come from the germline V gene (reference sequence). In nucleotides, the CDR3 is TGTGCCGGCAGTTTGGGCACAGGGGGCATCGATGGCTACACCTTC. Translating it yields CAGSLGTGGIDGYTF.

Ten or more counts support this clonotype. The chain combines TRBV12-3 or TRBV12-4 with TRBJ1-1; tentative D call: TRBD1 (6 bases). V was pared by 6 bases and J by 3 bases, with 20 bases between. The CDR3 contains 16 residues. In DNA, the CDR3 is TGTGCCAGCAGCCCAAGACAGGCGCAAAGGGACACTGAAGCTTTCTTT. It encodes CASSPRQAQRDTEAFF.

This chain links TRBV6-5 with TRBJ1-6; D gene unclear. With 2 bases removed from V and 0 bases from J, the gap between germline ends came to 8 bases. Germline loops: CDR1 MNHEY, CDR2 SVGAGI. This CDR3 comprises 16 residues. The chain's CDR3 is CASSYVAFSYNSPLHF. The CDR3, as DNA: TGTGCCAGCAGTTACGTAGCGTTCTCCTATAATTCACCCCTCCACTTT.

This clonotype came up many times. The chain has TRBV9 and TRBJ2-3; D tentatively reads TRBD1 or TRBD2 (5 bases each). CDR1 and CDR2 (germline): SGDLS, YYNGEE. V was shortened by 3 bases and J by 3 bases, with 14 bases between the two germline ends. The CDR3 spans 15 residues. The CDR3 DNA sequence: TGTGCCAGCAGCGCCTTAGAGGGGTCGACAGATACGCAGTATTTT. This sequence encodes CASSALEGSTDTQYF.

This clonotype was found a few times. The chain combines TRBV15 with TRBJ1-3, with D perhaps TRBD1 (6 bases). CDR1 and CDR2 (germline): LNHNV, YYDKDF (reference sequence). CDR3 length: 13 amino acids. The germline V and J ends were trimmed by 2 bases and 11 bases, with 13 bases remaining between them. In DNA form, the CDR3 reads TGTGCCACCAGCAGACCCTCAGGGGAAGCCATATATTTT. Its translation: CATSRPSGEAIYF.

The sample holds a few counts of this clonotype. The gene calls are TRBV6-1 and TRBJ2-1, with D maybe TRBD2 (5 bases). V lost 7 bases and J 3 bases, leaving 19 bases between the germline ends. The length of the CDR3 is 16 residues. Per germline, CDR1 MNHNS and CDR2 SASEGT. The CDR3: CASTLPKLEGYNEQFF. The CDR3 DNA reads TGTGCCAGCACCCTCCCCAAACTCGAGGGCTACAATGAGCAGTTCTTC.

This clonotype was seen more than once but under ten times. The chain is built from TRBV7-8 and TRBJ2-2, with 9 bases identical to TRBD2. In germline, CDR1 is SGHVS, CDR2 FQNEAQ. The CDR3 is made up of 15 amino acids. Trimming took 1 base from V and 8 from J; bases not matched to a gene: 5. The CDR3 sequence: CASSLVAGVYGELFF. The CDR3 DNA reads TGTGCCAGCAGCTTAGTAGCGGGGGTCTATGGGGAGCTGTTTTTT.

This clonotype has ten or more counts. The chain joins TRBV18 to TRBJ1-5; D may be TRBD1 (6 bases). Deletions cut 5 bases from V and 2 bases from J, with 13 bases between. The V gene's germline CDR1 is KGHSH and CDR2 LQKENI. The CDR3 is 15 residues long. Written as DNA, the CDR3 is TGTGCCAGCTCATCTGAGGGGGTGGGCAATCAGCCCCAGCATTTT. Amino acid sequence: CASSSEGVGNQPQHF.